The clone carrying this TCR beta chain is categorized as medium-sized (0.01 to 0.1%). Its antigen is not identified. The CDR3 goes on 3 residues after the read ends, and that part is filled in from the germline J gene. The CDR3 is 13 residues long. V shed 5 bases and J 6 bases; nucleotides not matched to a gene: 6. CDR1 MNHEY and CDR2 SMNVEV come from the germline V gene (reference sequence). This sample stems from a study of T cell clonality in common variable immunodeficiency. Study outcomes and limitations: Common variable immunodeficiency TCR beta sequences reportedly had fewer deletions and N-nucleotide insertions. Shared TCRbeta clones were fewer between CVID subjects than controls.

Repertoires were generated with immunoSEQ multiplex PCR, while TCRdb's copy carries only in-frame clones and drops some. The sample has about 14,000 clones, none seen only once. The chain carries TRBV27 and TRBJ1-2, with 7 bases lining up with TRBD1. The sequence derives from a human donor with common variable immunodeficiency. Input material: peripheral blood mononuclear cells. CDR3 DNA (partial): TGTGCCAGCAGTCTCCGACAGGGCAATGGC. It encodes CASSLRQGNG. The whole CDR3 reads CASSLRQGNGYTF.